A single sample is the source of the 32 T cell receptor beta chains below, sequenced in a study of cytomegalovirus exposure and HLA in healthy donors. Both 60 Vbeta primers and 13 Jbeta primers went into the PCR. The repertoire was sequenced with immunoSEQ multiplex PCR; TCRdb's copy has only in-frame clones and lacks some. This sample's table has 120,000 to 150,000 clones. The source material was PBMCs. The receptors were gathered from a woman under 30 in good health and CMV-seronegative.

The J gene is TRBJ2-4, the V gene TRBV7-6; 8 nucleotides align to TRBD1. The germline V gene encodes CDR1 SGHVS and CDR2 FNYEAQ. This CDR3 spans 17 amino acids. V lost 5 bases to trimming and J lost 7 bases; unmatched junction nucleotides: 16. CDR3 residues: CASSPQPRFQGANIQYF. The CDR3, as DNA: TGTGCCAGCAGCCCCCAACCACGATTTCAGGGGGCGAACATTCAGTACTTC.

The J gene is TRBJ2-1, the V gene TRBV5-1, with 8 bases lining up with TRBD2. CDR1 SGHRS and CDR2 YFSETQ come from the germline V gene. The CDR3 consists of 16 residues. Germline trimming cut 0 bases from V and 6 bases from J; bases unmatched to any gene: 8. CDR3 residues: CASSLAGGGRGNEQFF. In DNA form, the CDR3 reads TGCGCCAGCAGCTTGGCCGGCGGGGGGCGAGGCAATGAGCAGTTCTTC. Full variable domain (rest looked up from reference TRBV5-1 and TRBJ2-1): KAGVTQTPRYLIKTRGQQVTLSCSPISGHRSVSWYQQTPGQGLQFLFEYFSETQRNKGNFPGRFSGRQFSNSRSEMNVSTLELGDSALYLCASSLAGGGRGNEQFFGPGTRLTVL.

The CDR3 protein is CASSTSLAGTQYF. The CDR3 DNA follows: TGTGCCAGCAGCACATCTTTGGCGGGGACCCAGTACTTC. V is TRBV6-5 and J is TRBJ2-5, with a tentative D call TRBD2 (5 bases). Germline assignment: CDR1 MNHEY and CDR2 SVGAGI. Trimming took off 6 bases at V and 7 bases at J, with 15 bases between the two ends. CDR3 length: 13 residues.

The CDR3 DNA is TGTGCCAGCAGCCCTTCAGGGGGCGGATTCTACGAGCAGTACTTC. Its translation is CASSPSGGGFYEQYF. This chain joins TRBV13 and TRBJ2-7, with 8 nucleotides matching TRBD1. The CDR3 loop spans 15 amino acids. The junction had 9 bases not matched to a gene; V was cut back by 5 bases and J by 3 bases. Germline loops: CDR1 PRHDT, CDR2 FYEKMQ (reference sequence).

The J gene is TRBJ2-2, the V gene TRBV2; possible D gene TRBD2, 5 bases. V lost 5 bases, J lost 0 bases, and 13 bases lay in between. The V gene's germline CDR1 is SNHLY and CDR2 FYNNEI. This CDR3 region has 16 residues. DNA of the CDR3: TGTGCCAGCAGTACCCACAGCGGACCGAACACCGGGGAGCTGTTTTTT. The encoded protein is CASSTHSGPNTGELFF.

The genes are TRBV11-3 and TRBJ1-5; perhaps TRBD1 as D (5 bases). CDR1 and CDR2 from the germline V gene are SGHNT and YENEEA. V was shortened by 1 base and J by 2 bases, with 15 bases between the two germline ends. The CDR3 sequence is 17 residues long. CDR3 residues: CASSLAPLPRGNQPQHF. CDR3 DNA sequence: TGTGCCAGCAGCTTAGCTCCTTTACCCAGGGGCAATCAGCCCCAGCATTTT.

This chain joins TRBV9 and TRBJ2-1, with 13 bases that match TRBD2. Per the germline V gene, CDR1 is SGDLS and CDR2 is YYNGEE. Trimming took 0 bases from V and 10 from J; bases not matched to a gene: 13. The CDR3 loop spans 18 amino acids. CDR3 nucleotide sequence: TGTGCCAGCAGCGTAGTTGTCGGGGAACTAGCGGGAGGGGACGAGCAGTTCTTC. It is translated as CASSVVVGELAGGDEQFF. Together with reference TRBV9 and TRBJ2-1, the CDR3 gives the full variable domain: DSGVTQTPKHLITATGQRVTLRCSPRSGDLSVYWYQQSLDQGLQFLIQYYNGEERAKGNILERFSAQQFPDLHSELNLSSLELGDSALYFCASSVVVGELAGGDEQFFGPGTRLTVL.

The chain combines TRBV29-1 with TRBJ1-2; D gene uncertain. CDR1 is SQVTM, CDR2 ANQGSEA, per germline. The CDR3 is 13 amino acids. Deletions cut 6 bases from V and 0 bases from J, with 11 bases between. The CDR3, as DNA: TGCAGCGTCCGGCCCCGGGCTAACTATGGCTACACCTTC. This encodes CSVRPRANYGYTF.

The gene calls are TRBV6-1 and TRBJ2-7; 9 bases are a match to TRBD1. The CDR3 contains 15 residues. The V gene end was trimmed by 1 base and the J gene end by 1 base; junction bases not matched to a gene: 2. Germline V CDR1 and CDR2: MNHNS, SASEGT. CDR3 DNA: TGTGCCAGCAGTGAAGAGACAGGGGGATCCTACGAGCAGTACTTC. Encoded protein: CASSEETGGSYEQYF.

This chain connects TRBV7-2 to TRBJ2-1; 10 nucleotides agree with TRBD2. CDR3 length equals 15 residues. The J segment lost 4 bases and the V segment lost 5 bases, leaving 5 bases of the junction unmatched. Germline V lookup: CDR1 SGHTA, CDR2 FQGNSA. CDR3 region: CASSPRTSGYNEQFF. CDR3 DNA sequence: TGTGCCAGCAGCCCCCGGACTAGCGGTTACAATGAGCAGTTCTTC.

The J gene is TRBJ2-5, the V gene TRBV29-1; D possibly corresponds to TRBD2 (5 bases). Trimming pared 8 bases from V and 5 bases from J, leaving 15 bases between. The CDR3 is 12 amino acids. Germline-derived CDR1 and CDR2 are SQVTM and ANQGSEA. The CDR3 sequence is CSLGESTETQYF. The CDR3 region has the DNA TGCAGCCTTGGGGAGTCGACGGAGACCCAGTACTTC.

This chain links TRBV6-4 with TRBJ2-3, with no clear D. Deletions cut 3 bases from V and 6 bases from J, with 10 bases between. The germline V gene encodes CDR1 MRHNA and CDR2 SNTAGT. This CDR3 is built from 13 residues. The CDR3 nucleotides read TGTGCCAGCAGTGAAACTGAAACCGATACGCAGTATTTT. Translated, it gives CASSETETDTQYF.

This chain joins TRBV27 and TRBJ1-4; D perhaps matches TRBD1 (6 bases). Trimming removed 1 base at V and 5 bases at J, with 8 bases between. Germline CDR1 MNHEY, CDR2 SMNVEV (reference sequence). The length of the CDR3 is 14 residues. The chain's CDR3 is CASSLLGQNEKLFF. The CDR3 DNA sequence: TGTGCCAGCAGTTTATTAGGACAGAATGAAAAACTGTTTTTT.

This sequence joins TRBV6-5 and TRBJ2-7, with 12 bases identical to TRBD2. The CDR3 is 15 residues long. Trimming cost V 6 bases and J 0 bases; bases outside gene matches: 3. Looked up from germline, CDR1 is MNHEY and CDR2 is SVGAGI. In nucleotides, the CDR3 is TGTGCCAGCAGACCGACTAGCGGGGGCTCCTACGAGCAGTACTTC. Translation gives CASRPTSGGSYEQYF.

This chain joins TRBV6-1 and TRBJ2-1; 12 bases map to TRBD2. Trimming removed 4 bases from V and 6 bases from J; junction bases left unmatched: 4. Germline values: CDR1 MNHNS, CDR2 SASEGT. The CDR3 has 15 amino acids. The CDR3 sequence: CASSGGLAGTNEQFF. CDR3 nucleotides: TGTGCCAGCAGTGGCGGACTAGCGGGAACCAATGAGCAGTTCTTC.

Written as DNA, the CDR3 is TGTGCCAGCAGCTTAGCCCCAGGGGCCACTGAAGCTTTCTTT. Protein sequence: CASSLAPGATEAFF. V gene TRBV11-2 combines with J gene TRBJ1-1, with D perhaps matching TRBD1 (6 bases). The CDR3 has 14 amino acids. Germline-derived CDR1 and CDR2 are SGHAT and FQNNGV. V was clipped by 1 base and J by 4 bases, with 10 bases between them.

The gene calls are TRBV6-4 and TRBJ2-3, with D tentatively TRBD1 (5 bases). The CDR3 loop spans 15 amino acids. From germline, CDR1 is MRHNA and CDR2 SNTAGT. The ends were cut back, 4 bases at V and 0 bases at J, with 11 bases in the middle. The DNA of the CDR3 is TGTGCCAGCAGTGGGACACCGGAAAGCACAGATACGCAGTATTTT. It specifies CASSGTPESTDTQYF.

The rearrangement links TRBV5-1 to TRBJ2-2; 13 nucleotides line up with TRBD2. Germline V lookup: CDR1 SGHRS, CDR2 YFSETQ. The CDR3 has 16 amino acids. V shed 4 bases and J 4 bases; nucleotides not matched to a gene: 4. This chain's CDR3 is CASSQGTSGATGELFF. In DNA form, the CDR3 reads TGCGCCAGCAGCCAAGGGACTAGCGGGGCCACCGGGGAGCTGTTTTTT.

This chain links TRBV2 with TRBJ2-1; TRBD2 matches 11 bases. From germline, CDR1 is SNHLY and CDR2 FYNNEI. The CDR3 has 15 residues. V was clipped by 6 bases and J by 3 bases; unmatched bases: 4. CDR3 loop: CASSPGLAVYNEQFF. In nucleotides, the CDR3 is TGTGCCAGCAGCCCGGGACTAGCGGTCTACAATGAGCAGTTCTTC.

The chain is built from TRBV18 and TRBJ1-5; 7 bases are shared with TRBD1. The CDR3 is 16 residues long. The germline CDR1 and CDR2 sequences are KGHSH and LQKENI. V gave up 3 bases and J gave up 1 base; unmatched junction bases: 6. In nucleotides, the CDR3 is TGTGCCAGCTCACCTCCTGACAGGGCCAGCAATCAGCCCCAGCATTTT. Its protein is CASSPPDRASNQPQHF.

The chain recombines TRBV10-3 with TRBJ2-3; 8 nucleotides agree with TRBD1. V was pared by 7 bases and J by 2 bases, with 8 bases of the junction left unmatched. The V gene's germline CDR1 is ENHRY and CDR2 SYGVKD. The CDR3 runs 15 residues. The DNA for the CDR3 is TGTGCCATCAACCTCGGACAGGGTGACACAGATACGCAGTATTTT. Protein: CAINLGQGDTDTQYF.

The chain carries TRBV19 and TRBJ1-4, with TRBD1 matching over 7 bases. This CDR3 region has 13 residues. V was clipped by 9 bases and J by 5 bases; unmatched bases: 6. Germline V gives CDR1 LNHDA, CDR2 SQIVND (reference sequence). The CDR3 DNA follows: TGTGCCAGCCGGGACAGTTTGAATGAAAAACTGTTTTTT. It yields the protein CASRDSLNEKLFF.

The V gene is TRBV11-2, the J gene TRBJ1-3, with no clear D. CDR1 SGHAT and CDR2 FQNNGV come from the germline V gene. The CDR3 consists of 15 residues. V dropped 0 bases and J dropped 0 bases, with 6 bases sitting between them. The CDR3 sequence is CASSLELFSGNTIYF. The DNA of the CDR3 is TGTGCCAGCAGCTTAGAACTGTTCTCTGGAAACACCATATATTTT. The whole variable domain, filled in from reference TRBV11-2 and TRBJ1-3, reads EAGVAQSPRYKIIEKRQSVAFWCNPISGHATLYWYQQILGQGPKLLIQFQNNGVVDDSQLPKDRFSAERLKGVDSTLKIQPAKLEDSAVYLCASSLELFSGNTIYFGEGSWLTVV.

CDR3 sequence reads: CASLKTATNYGYTF. For the CDR3, the DNA is TGTGCCAGTTTAAAAACAGCCACTAACTATGGCTACACCTTC. The chain couples TRBV19 to TRBJ1-2; D gene unclear. This CDR3 contains 14 residues. Germline V gives CDR1 LNHDA, CDR2 SQIVND (reference sequence). With 8 bases removed from V and 0 bases from J, the gap between germline ends came to 13 bases.

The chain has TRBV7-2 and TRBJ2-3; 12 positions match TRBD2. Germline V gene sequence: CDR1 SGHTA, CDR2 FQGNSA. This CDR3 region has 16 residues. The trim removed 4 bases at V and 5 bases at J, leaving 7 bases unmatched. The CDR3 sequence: CASSSRLAGVVDTQYF. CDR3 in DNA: TGTGCCAGCAGCTCCAGACTAGCGGGAGTCGTAGATACGCAGTATTTT.

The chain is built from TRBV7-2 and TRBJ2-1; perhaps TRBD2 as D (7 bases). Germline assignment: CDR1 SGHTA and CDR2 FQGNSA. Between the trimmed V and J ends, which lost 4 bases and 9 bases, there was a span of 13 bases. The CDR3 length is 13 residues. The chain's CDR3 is CASSSLRGGEQFF. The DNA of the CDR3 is TGTGCCAGCAGCTCCCTGAGGGGGGGTGAGCAGTTCTTC.

The CDR3 DNA reads as TGTGCCAGCAGCTTGGGGCTAGCAAACGAGCAGTACTTC. It encodes CASSLGLANEQYF. The chain recombines TRBV5-4 with TRBJ2-7; D perhaps matches TRBD2 (5 bases). CDR3 length: 13 residues. Trimming pared 0 bases from V and 5 bases from J, leaving 9 bases between. The V gene's germline CDR1 is SGHNT and CDR2 YYREEE (reference sequence).

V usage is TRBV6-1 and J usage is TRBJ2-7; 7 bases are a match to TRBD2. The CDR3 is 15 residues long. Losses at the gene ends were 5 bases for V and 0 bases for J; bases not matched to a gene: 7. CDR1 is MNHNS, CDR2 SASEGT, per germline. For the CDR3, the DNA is TGTGCCAGCAGTCAGGGAGGCGGGAGCTCCTACGAGCAGTACGTC. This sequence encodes CASSQGGGSSYEQYV.

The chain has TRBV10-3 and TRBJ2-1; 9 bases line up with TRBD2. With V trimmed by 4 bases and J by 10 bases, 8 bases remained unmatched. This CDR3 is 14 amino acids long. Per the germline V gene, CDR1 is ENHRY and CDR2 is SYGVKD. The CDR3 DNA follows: TGTGCCATCAGTGGGGGACTAGCAACTTGGGAGCAGTTCTTC. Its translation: CAISGGLATWEQFF.

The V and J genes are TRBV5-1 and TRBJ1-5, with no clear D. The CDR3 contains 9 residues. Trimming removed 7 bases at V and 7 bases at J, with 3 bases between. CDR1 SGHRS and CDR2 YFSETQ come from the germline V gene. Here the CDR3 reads CASEQPQHF. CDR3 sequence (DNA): TGCGCCAGCGAGCAGCCCCAGCATTTT.

CDR3 bases: TGTGCCAGCAGTGACGGGCAGGGAGGAACAGATACGCAGTATTTT. It yields the protein CASSDGQGGTDTQYF. This chain links TRBV6-4 with TRBJ2-3, with D tentatively TRBD2 (6 bases). V lost 2 bases, J lost 3 bases, and 12 bases lay in between. The CDR3 length is 15 residues. Germline CDR1 MRHNA, CDR2 SNTAGT.

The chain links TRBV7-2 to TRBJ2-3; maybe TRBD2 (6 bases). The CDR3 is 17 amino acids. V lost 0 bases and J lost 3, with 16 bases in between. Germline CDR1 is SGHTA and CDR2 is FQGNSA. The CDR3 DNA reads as TGTGCCAGCAGCTTAGCGATTAGGAGCGGGTTTACAGATACGCAGTATTTT. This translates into CASSLAIRSGFTDTQYF.